Below, 6 T cell receptor beta chains from the same sample are listed, as sequenced in a study of cytomegalovirus exposure and HLA in healthy donors. 60 Vbeta and 13 Jbeta primers were used in PCR. Clones were sequenced by immunoSEQ multiplex PCR, and TCRdb holds only the in-frame ones, with some missing. Its listing shows tens of thousands of clones. Sequenced sample: PBMCs. These receptors originate from a male donor in good health and CMV-seronegative.

V and J are TRBV6-1 and TRBJ1-4; TRBD1 might be the D (6 bases). V was trimmed by 4 bases and J by 7 bases, leaving 16 bases between them. CDR1 is MNHNS, CDR2 SASEGT, per germline. The CDR3 has 15 amino acids. The CDR3: CASSGYRAQGEKLFF. As DNA, the CDR3 is TGTGCCAGCAGTGGCTACAGGGCCCAGGGTGAAAAACTGTTTTTT.

CDR3 DNA: TGTGCCAGCAGCTTTGGGCAGGGTGAAAAACTGTTTTTT. Its protein is CASSFGQGEKLFF. The chain recombines TRBV7-3 with TRBJ1-4, with a tentative D call TRBD1 (5 bases). This CDR3 is 13 amino acids long. CDR1 and CDR2 from the germline V gene are SGHTA and FQGTGA. Trimming removed 3 bases from V and 7 bases from J, with 9 bases in between.

The chain is built from TRBV7-9 and TRBJ2-7, with 8 bases lining up with TRBD1. The CDR3 runs to 16 residues. Unmatched junction bases numbered 7, after V lost 2 bases and J lost 1 base. Per the germline V gene, CDR1 is SEHNR and CDR2 is FQNEAQ (reference sequence). CDR3 loop: CASSLTRTGRSYEQYF. The CDR3 DNA follows: TGTGCCAGCAGCTTAACGAGGACAGGGAGATCCTACGAGCAGTACTTC.

The V gene is TRBV4-1, the J gene TRBJ2-1; 8 bases line up with TRBD2. Germline CDR1 is MGHRA and CDR2 is YSYEKL. V gave up 0 bases and J gave up 5 bases; unmatched junction bases: 9. This CDR3 is 17 amino acids long. DNA for the CDR3: TGCGCCAGCAGCCAAGAGGGTGCGGGAGGTGCCGACAATGAGCAGTTCTTC. Protein sequence: CASSQEGAGGADNEQFF.

J is TRBJ2-7 and V is TRBV23-1; D might be TRBD2 (5 bases). TRBV23-1 qualifies as an ORF whose function is uncertain. The CDR3 runs to 14 residues. The V and J ends lost 0 bases and 0 bases respectively, with 6 bases between them. For the CDR3, the DNA is TGCGCCAGCAGTCAATCGGGGAGCTCCTACGAGCAGTACTTC. It encodes CASSQSGSSYEQYF.

Of note for this clone: A junction end diverges from the germline sequence, so it may reflect a read error. V and J are TRBV6-1 and TRBJ2-3; no firm D call. The CDR3 length is 13 residues. CDR1 is MNHNS and CDR2 is SASEGT in the germline V gene. The CDR3 nucleotides read TGTGCCAGCGTGGAAATTAACACAGATAAGCAGTATTTT. Its protein is CASVEINTDKQYF.